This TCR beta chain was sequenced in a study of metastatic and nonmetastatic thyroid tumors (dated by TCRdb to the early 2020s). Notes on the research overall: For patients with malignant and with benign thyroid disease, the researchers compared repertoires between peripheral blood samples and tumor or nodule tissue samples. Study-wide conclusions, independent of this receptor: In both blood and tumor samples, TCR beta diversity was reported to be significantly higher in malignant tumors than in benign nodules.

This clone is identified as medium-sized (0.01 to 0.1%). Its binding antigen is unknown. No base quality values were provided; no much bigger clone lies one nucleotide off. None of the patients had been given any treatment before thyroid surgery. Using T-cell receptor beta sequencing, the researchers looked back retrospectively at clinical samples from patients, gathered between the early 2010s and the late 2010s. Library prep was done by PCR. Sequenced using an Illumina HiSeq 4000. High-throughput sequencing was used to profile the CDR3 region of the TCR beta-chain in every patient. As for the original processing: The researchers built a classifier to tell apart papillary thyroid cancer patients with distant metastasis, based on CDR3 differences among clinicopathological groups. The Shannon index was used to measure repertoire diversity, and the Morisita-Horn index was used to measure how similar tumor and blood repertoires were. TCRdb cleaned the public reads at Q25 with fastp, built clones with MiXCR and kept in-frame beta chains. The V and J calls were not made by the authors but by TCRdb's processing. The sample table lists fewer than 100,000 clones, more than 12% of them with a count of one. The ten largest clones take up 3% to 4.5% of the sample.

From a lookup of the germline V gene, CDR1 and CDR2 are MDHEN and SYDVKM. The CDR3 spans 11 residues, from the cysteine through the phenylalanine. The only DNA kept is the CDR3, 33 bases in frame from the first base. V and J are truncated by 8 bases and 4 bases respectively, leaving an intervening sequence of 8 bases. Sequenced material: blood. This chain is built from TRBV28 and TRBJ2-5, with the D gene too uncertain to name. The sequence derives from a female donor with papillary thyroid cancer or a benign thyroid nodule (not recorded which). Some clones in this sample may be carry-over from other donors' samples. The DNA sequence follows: TGTGCCAGCTGGCAGTTAGAGACCCAGTACTTC. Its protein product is CASWQLETQYF.